This T cell receptor (beta chain) was retrieved from a study of CD8 T cells in Susac syndrome. The overall study: When blood was collected, patients with Susac syndrome were therapy-naive, were taking corticosteroids, or were receiving intravenous immunoglobulin alone.

This clonotype came up a few times. The antigen remains unidentified. The CDR3 has 10 amino acids. Between the trimmed V and J ends, which lost 1 base and 4 bases, there was a span of 1 base. Germline CDR1 is GTSNPN and CDR2 is SVGIG (reference sequence). General study results and limits: TEMRA cells and active patients showed peak Susac CD8+ clonal expansion.

Negative isolation yielded CD4+ and CD8+ T cells, and FACS enriched TEMRA cells. Reverse transcription of about 0.5 to 1 ug RNA used random hexamers. TCRdb re-called the immunoSEQ multiplex PCR reads through MiXCR, storing one row per CDR3 protein. The sample carries 80,000 to 95,000 distinct CDR3 sequences, about 94% recorded once. This chain connects TRBV30 to TRBJ1-1; D ambiguous. Sequences were obtained from CD8+ T cells from PBMCs. This receptor was identified in a human donor with Susac syndrome. CDR3 bases: TGTGCCTGGAGTGCCACTGAAGCTTTCTTT. It yields the protein CAWSATEAFF.